Below, 17 T cell receptor beta chains from the same sample are listed, as sequenced in a study of CD4+ T cells in melanoma (dated by TCRdb to the early 2020s). The library was produced with the immunoSEQ multiplex PCR assay. Sourced from immuneACCESS, this table was stored by TCRdb with only in-frame sequences that have V and J called. A share of the clones is absent; for the studies checked, an unresolved V gene accounts for under half, and the remainder has no known explanation. Within this sample are around 14,000 clones, with under 80% of them counted one time only. The ten largest account for 15% to 19% of the sample. The sequencing input was cells from a culture (not recorded whether cultured in vitro). Source of these receptors: a human donor with melanoma.

The chain joins TRBV6-6 to TRBJ2-2, with 8 positions matching TRBD1. Germline V gene data show CDR1 as MNHNY and CDR2 as SVGAGI (reference sequence). With V trimmed by 5 bases and J by 5 bases, 4 bases remained unmatched. The CDR3 loop spans 14 amino acids. CDR3 protein: CASSHRQGTGELFF. Here the CDR3 DNA reads TGTGCCAGCAGTCACCGACAGGGGACCGGGGAGCTGTTTTTT.

This clone has a handful of counts. V is TRBV2 and J is TRBJ1-4; D unclear. Germline CDR1 and CDR2: SNHLY and FYNNEI. The CDR3 covers 15 residues. Trimming took 5 bases from V and 8 from J, leaving 18 bases between them. In DNA, the CDR3 is TGTGCCAGCAGTCAGGACCCGGGAGGATACGAAAAACTGTTTTTT. This gives the protein CASSQDPGGYEKLFF.

CDR3 region: CASSSGRQYEQYF. The CDR3 DNA follows: TGTGCCAGCAGTTCAGGGCGTCAGTACGAGCAGTACTTC. The rearrangement uses TRBV6-9 and TRBJ2-7; the D gene is possibly TRBD1 (5 bases). Germline lookup yields CDR1 MNHGY and CDR2 SVAAGI. The ends were cut back, 4 bases at V and 4 bases at J, with 11 bases in the middle. The CDR3 is made up of 13 amino acids.

The table lists this clone with a few counts. The chain is built from TRBV27 and TRBJ2-7; 8 bases map to TRBD2. Germline trimming cut 7 bases from V and 2 bases from J; bases unmatched to any gene: 7. CDR3 length: 14 amino acids. The germline V gene encodes CDR1 MNHEY and CDR2 SMNVEV (reference sequence). The CDR3 loop reads CASKWSGGTYEQYF. CDR3 nucleotides: TGTGCCAGCAAGTGGAGCGGGGGAACCTACGAGCAGTACTTC.

The chain employs TRBV6-1 and TRBJ2-5; perhaps TRBD2 as D (5 bases). Germline assignment: CDR1 MNHNS and CDR2 SASEGT. CDR3 length: 14 amino acids. The V end lost 0 bases, the J end lost 7 bases, and 12 bases lay between the germline ends. As DNA, the CDR3 is TGTGCCAGCAGTGAAGCACCTAGTCGGGGGACCCAGTACTTC. It yields the protein CASSEAPSRGTQYF.

By share, this clone counts as medium-sized. This chain uses TRBV7-9 with TRBJ1-1; D gene unclear. The CDR3 has 12 amino acids. Trimming took off 2 bases at V and 7 bases at J, with 8 bases between the two ends. The germline CDR1 and CDR2 sequences are SEHNR and FQNEAQ (reference sequence). CDR3 bases: TGTGCCAGCAGCTTATCCCTTAGTGAAGCTTTCTTT. It yields the protein CASSLSLSEAFF.

This clone was seen only a few times. This chain joins TRBV4-2 and TRBJ2-7; 8 bases fit TRBD1. J gave up 0 bases and V 6 bases, and 10 bases lay outside the gene matches. Germline assignment: CDR1 LGHNA and CDR2 YNFKEQ. The CDR3 length is 16 residues. The CDR3 nucleotides are TGTGCCAGCAGTCGCGACAGGGGCGCAAACTCCTACGAGCAGTACTTC. Protein sequence: CASSRDRGANSYEQYF.

The chain couples TRBV11-2 to TRBJ2-3; 7 nucleotides line up with TRBD2. Germline V gives CDR1 SGHAT, CDR2 FQNNGV. After removal of 1 base from V and 8 bases from J, the junction contained 3 bases not matched to a gene. CDR3 length equals 13 residues. For the CDR3, the DNA is TGTGCCAGCAGCTTAGGGGGGGGTGTTACGCAGTATTTT. Translating it yields CASSLGGGVTQYF. Full variable domain (missing parts from reference TRBV11-2 and TRBJ2-3): EAGVAQSPRYKIIEKRQSVAFWCNPISGHATLYWYQQILGQGPKLLIQFQNNGVVDDSQLPKDRFSAERLKGVDSTLKIQPAKLEDSAVYLCASSLGGGVTQYFGPGTRLTVL.

This clone came up a few times. This chain uses TRBV5-5 with TRBJ1-6, with TRBD1 matching over 7 bases. The CDR3 runs 15 residues. CDR1 is SGHKS and CDR2 is YYEKEE in the germline V gene (reference sequence). Trimming took 4 bases from V and 4 from J; bases not matched to a gene: 5. DNA of the CDR3: TGTGCCAGCAGCCCATCGACAGGGTATAATTCACCCCTCCACTTT. Encoded protein: CASSPSTGYNSPLHF.

This clone has a single count. The chain couples TRBV5-1 to TRBJ1-1, with D maybe TRBD1 (5 bases). The V gene lost 0 bases and the J gene lost 8 bases, with 11 bases spanning the gap. This CDR3 is 13 amino acids long. The V gene's germline CDR1 is SGHRS and CDR2 YFSETQ. CDR3 region: CASSLGGGAEAFF. CDR3 sequence (DNA): TGCGCCAGCAGCTTGGGGGGGGGAGCAGAAGCTTTCTTT.

This clone is hyperexpanded (1% or more). The rearrangement links TRBV4-2 to TRBJ1-1; D may be TRBD1 (5 bases). The ends were cut back, 1 base at V and 1 base at J, with 10 bases in the middle. This CDR3 is built from 15 residues. Germline loops: CDR1 LGHNA, CDR2 YNFKEQ. The CDR3 DNA is TGTGCCAGCAGCCAAGGGGGGGGATGGAACACTGAAGCTTTCTTT. Encoded protein: CASSQGGGWNTEAFF.

This clone was observed a handful of times. CDR3 sequence: CASSQRTVANYGYTF. As DNA, the CDR3 is TGTGCCAGCAGCCAGAGGACAGTAGCTAACTATGGCTACACCTTC. This chain uses TRBV4-2 with TRBJ1-2; D is possibly TRBD1 (6 bases). The CDR3 sequence is 15 residues long. V was trimmed by 3 bases and J by 0 bases, leaving 11 bases between them. The V gene's germline CDR1 is LGHNA and CDR2 YNFKEQ.

This clone was counted a single time. The rearrangement uses TRBV19 and TRBJ2-3; 7 nucleotides align to TRBD2. CDR1 and CDR2 from the germline V gene are LNHDA and SQIVND (reference sequence). The V gene end was trimmed by 0 bases and the J gene end by 6 bases; junction bases not matched to a gene: 6. This CDR3 has 15 amino acids. Written as DNA, the CDR3 is TGTGCCAGTAGTATAGATCGGGGGGTCGGGGATACGCAGTATTTT. It specifies CASSIDRGVGDTQYF.

The V call is TRBV4-1, the J call TRBJ1-1; D call uncertain. This CDR3 contains 15 residues. V lost 6 bases and J 6 bases, leaving 20 bases between the germline ends. Germline assignment: CDR1 MGHRA and CDR2 YSYEKL. The CDR3 here is CASSRDTVYSSEAFF. The CDR3 DNA sequence: TGCGCCAGCAGTCGCGACACAGTCTATTCATCTGAAGCTTTCTTT.

V is TRBV11-2 and J is TRBJ2-7, with D possibly being TRBD2 (5 bases). Trimming removed 5 bases from V and 6 bases from J, with 20 bases in between. The germline gives CDR1 SGHAT, CDR2 FQNNGV. The CDR3 spans 15 residues. The CDR3 sequence is CASSASNVREGEQYF. CDR3 bases: TGTGCCAGCAGCGCCTCGAATGTGAGGGAAGGCGAGCAGTACTTC.

In its sample, this clone was seen a few times. The CDR3 region is CASGGEFNEQYF. CDR3 coding DNA: TGTGCCAGCGGGGGGGAATTTAACGAGCAGTACTTC. This chain connects TRBV7-9 to TRBJ2-7, with TRBD2 identical over 7 bases. The J segment lost 5 bases and the V segment lost 8 bases, leaving 6 bases of the junction unmatched. This CDR3 is 12 amino acids long. Germline values: CDR1 SEHNR, CDR2 FQNEAQ (reference sequence).

The V gene is TRBV2, the J gene TRBJ2-3; TRBD2 agrees at 13 bases. Germline V gene sequence: CDR1 SNHLY, CDR2 FYNNEI. CDR3 length: 17 residues. The junction had 4 bases not matched to a gene; V was cut back by 0 bases and J by 4 bases. DNA for the CDR3: TGTGCCAGCAGTGAAGCCCGACTAGCGGGGGGTGCAGATACGCAGTATTTT. Amino acids: CASSEARLAGGADTQYF.